The clone carrying this T cell receptor beta chain was detected only a few times. Antigen: not known. Germline V CDR1 and CDR2: DFQATT, SNEGSKA (reference sequence). The CDR3 is 16 amino acids. With 6 bases removed from V and 3 bases from J, the gap between germline ends came to 18 bases. TCRdb passed the RT-PCR reads through MiXCR, listing each CDR3 protein once. The data contain 650,000 to 800,000 distinct CDR3 sequences, about a fifth of them seen just once; the ten biggest clones take up roughly 10%. This entry comes from a study of response to subunit inactivated influenza vaccine. General study results and limits: Authors suggested that a seasonal influenza vaccination recruits few new T cells each time.

The clonotype originates from a man over 45 who received an inactivated influenza vaccine. The V gene is TRBV20-1, the J gene TRBJ1-6; tentative D call: TRBD1 (5 bases). The source was PBMCs from blood, collected 5 to 6 days after vaccination. The CDR3, as DNA: TGCAGTGCCCGTTTTGGGACCGTTATCTATAATTCACCCCTCCACTTT. It specifies CSARFGTVIYNSPLHF.